This TCR beta chain was obtained from a study of blood T cell repertoires in COVID-19. Deletions cut 5 bases from V and 5 bases from J, with 18 bases between. CDR3 length equals 15 residues. Germline V gene lookup returns CDR1 SGHAT and CDR2 FQDESV (reference sequence). Libraries were prepared by immunoSEQ multiplex PCR; TCRdb keeps only in-frame clonotypes and omits some of them. The profile shows fewer than 250,000 clones, around 88% of them singletons. All enrollees were roughly 18 to 100 years old and from about two dozen US areas. This clonotype originated in a woman aged 45-59 years with acute COVID-19. The rearrangement uses TRBV11-1 and TRBJ2-5, with a tentative D call TRBD1 (5 bases). The sequenced sample consisted of PBMCs or T cells enriched from blood (not recorded which). Written as DNA, the CDR3 is TGTGCCAGCAGCCTCGGGTGGCAGGGAAGGGAGACCCAGTACTTC. Translation: CASSLGWQGRETQYF.